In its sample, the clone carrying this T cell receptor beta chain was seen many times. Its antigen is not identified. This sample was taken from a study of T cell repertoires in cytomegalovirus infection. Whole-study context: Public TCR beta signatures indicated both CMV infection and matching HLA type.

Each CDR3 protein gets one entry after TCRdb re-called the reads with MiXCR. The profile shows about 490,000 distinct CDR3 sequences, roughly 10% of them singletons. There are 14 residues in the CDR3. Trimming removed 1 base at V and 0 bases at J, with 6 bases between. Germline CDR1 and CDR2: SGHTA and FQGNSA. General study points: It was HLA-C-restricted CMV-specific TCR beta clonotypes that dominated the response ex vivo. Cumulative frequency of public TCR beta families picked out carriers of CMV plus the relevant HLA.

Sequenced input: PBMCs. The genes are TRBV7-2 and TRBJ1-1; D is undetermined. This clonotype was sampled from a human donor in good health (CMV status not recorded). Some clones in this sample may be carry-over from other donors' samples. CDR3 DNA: TGTGCCAGCAGCTTAGACGGATTGAACACTGAAGCTTTCTTT. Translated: CASSLDGLNTEAFF.